What follows are 22 T cell receptor beta chains derived from one specimen sequenced in a study of cytomegalovirus exposure and HLA in healthy donors. This PCR relied on a set of 60 Vbeta primers and 13 Jbeta primers. Sequenced by immunoSEQ multiplex PCR; TCRdb stores in-frame clones only, minus some. The repertoire has more than 100,000 clones, about 80% of them found once; the top ten carry 1%. Sequencing input: PBMCs. Receptors were obtained from a man between 40 and 49 years old in good health and CMV-seronegative.

V gene TRBV7-9 combines with J gene TRBJ2-7; TRBD1 agrees at 8 bases. Germline CDR1 is SEHNR and CDR2 is FQNEAQ (reference sequence). The CDR3 consists of 14 residues. V was clipped by 4 bases and J by 6 bases; unmatched bases: 8. The CDR3 nucleotides are TGTGCCAGCAGCTCGGGACAGGAGGCCGTCGAGCAGTACTTC. Residues: CASSSGQEAVEQYF. The whole variable domain, filled in from reference TRBV7-9 and TRBJ2-7, reads DTGVSQNPRHKITKRGQNVTFRCDPISEHNRLYWYRQTLGQGPEFLTYFQNEAQLEKSRLLSDRFSAERPKGSFSTLEIQRTEQGDSAMYLCASSSGQEAVEQYFGPGTRLTVT.

The chain links TRBV5-1 to TRBJ2-1; the match to TRBD2 covers 11 bases. V lost 0 bases, J lost 1 base, and 3 bases stayed unmatched. The CDR3 consists of 17 residues. From germline, CDR1 is SGHRS and CDR2 YFSETQ. CDR3 amino acids: CASSLVPSGRSYNEQFF. CDR3 DNA sequence: TGCGCCAGCAGCTTGGTGCCTAGCGGGAGGTCCTACAATGAGCAGTTCTTC.

There are a few counts of this clone. This sequence joins TRBV19 and TRBJ2-5; TRBD2 might be the D (6 bases). This CDR3 contains 13 residues. Trimming pared 5 bases from V and 5 bases from J, leaving 12 bases between. Germline CDR1 reads LNHDA; CDR2 reads SQIVND (reference sequence). This CDR3 is CASSWRGGETQYF. DNA of the CDR3: TGTGCCAGTAGTTGGCGGGGCGGGGAGACCCAGTACTTC.

V usage is TRBV25-1 and J usage is TRBJ2-7, with 9 bases lining up with TRBD1. This CDR3 has 15 residues. J lost 4 bases, V lost 6 bases, and 10 bases had no gene match. Germline loops: CDR1 MGHDK, CDR2 SYGVNS. The CDR3 nucleotides are TGTGCCAGCAGCGACCGGACAGGGGTGGAATACGAGCAGTACTTC. It yields the protein CASSDRTGVEYEQYF.

The J gene is TRBJ2-3, the V gene TRBV21-1; the table names TRBD2, a call not compared with the DNA. TRBV21-1 is a pseudogene. CDR3 length: 18 residues. The CDR3 region is CASSRRLVGGKGTDTQYF. The CDR3 region has the DNA TGTGCCAGCAGCAGGAGACTAGTCGGGGGAAAAGGTACAGATACGCAGTATTTT.

The chain joins TRBV6-1 to TRBJ2-6; 7 bases are shared with TRBD1. This CDR3 is 14 amino acids long. Per the germline V gene, CDR1 is MNHNS and CDR2 is SASEGT. With V trimmed by 6 bases and J by 2 bases, 1 base remained unmatched. The CDR3 spells CASSQGAGANVLTF. The CDR3 nucleotides read TGTGCCAGCAGCCAGGGGGCTGGGGCCAACGTCCTGACTTTC.

The V gene is TRBV5-1, the J gene TRBJ2-1; 10 bases match TRBD2. J was trimmed by 15 bases and V by 7 bases; bases with no gene match: 16. The CDR3 has 14 residues. Germline assignment: CDR1 SGHRS and CDR2 YFSETQ. The CDR3 sequence is CASASVAGGPGLFF. For the CDR3, the DNA is TGCGCCAGCGCCAGTGTAGCGGGAGGCCCCGGGCTGTTCTTC.

This rearrangement joins TRBV5-1 to TRBJ2-3; perhaps TRBD2 as D (6 bases). CDR3 length equals 14 residues. Germline-derived CDR1 and CDR2 are SGHRS and YFSETQ. Trimming took off 7 bases at V and 6 bases at J, with 18 bases between the two ends. The CDR3 DNA sequence: TGCGCCAGCCTCCAGGGAGGAAATGAGGATACGCAGTATTTT. Translation: CASLQGGNEDTQYF.

The chain is built from TRBV6-1 and TRBJ2-7, with D possibly TRBD2 on 7 matching bases. CDR3 length equals 17 residues. The V and J ends lost 4 bases and 0 bases respectively, with 19 bases between them. In germline, CDR1 is MNHNS, CDR2 SASEGT. The CDR3: CASSGGEGQGSSYEQYF. DNA for the CDR3: TGTGCCAGCAGTGGGGGGGAGGGGCAGGGGAGCTCCTACGAGCAGTACTTC.

The chain has TRBV20-1 and TRBJ2-7, with D perhaps TRBD2 (5 bases). The CDR3 has 11 residues. Deletions cut 7 bases from V and 8 bases from J, with 15 bases between. Germline assignment: CDR1 DFQATT and CDR2 SNEGSKA (reference sequence). The DNA of the CDR3 is TGCAGTGTATTCGTAATCGGGAAGCAGTACTTC. As protein: CSVFVIGKQYF.

The chain joins TRBV10-3 to TRBJ2-2, with 12 bases that match TRBD2. Germline values: CDR1 ENHRY, CDR2 SYGVKD. The CDR3 runs 15 residues. Losses at the gene ends were 10 bases for V and 4 bases for J; bases not matched to a gene: 7. The CDR3 DNA sequence: TGTGCCACGTATCCGGGACTAGCGGGCACCGGGGAGCTGTTTTTT. Translated, it gives CATYPGLAGTGELFF.

Only a few counts were recorded for this clone. This rearrangement joins TRBV6-1 to TRBJ2-3; TRBD1 matches at 11 bases. The CDR3 extends over 18 amino acids. Germline lookup yields CDR1 MNHNS and CDR2 SASEGT. V shed 4 bases, J shed 4 bases, and the junction held 13 bases outside the gene matches. The CDR3 here is CASSVSVGGQGVPDTQYF. The CDR3, as DNA: TGTGCCAGCAGTGTGTCTGTTGGGGGACAGGGGGTCCCAGATACGCAGTATTTT.

With respect to this clone: The same CDR3 also results from other DNA sequences found in this sample. The chain joins TRBV7-3 to TRBJ2-1, with TRBD2 matching over 16 bases. Germline CDR1 SGHTA, CDR2 FQGTGA. The CDR3 covers 15 residues. J gave up 9 bases and V 5 bases, and 4 bases lay outside the gene matches. Here the CDR3 reads CASSPGLAGGIEQFF. The CDR3 DNA reads as TGTGCCAGCAGCCCGGGACTAGCGGGAGGGATTGAGCAGTTCTTC.

The table lists this clone with a count of one. The genes are TRBV10-3 and TRBJ1-2; TRBD1 matches 8 bases. V was clipped by 2 bases and J by 3 bases; unmatched bases: 5. The CDR3 spans 15 residues. Per germline, CDR1 ENHRY and CDR2 SYGVKD. The CDR3 protein is CAISEGQGGHYGYTF. The CDR3 DNA is TGTGCCATCAGTGAGGGACAGGGAGGGCACTATGGCTACACCTTC.

This CDR3 is CASRSGQIINEQFF. The DNA of the CDR3 is TGTGCCAGCAGATCGGGACAGATAATCAATGAGCAGTTCTTC. The V gene is TRBV28, the J gene TRBJ2-1; 7 bases match TRBD1. Germline-derived CDR1 and CDR2 are MDHEN and SYDVKM. This CDR3 has 14 amino acids. With V trimmed by 6 bases and J by 6 bases, 8 bases remained unmatched.

This chain joins TRBV5-4 and TRBJ2-2; D remains unclear. V was clipped by 4 bases and J by 3 bases, with 16 bases between them. Germline V gene sequence: CDR1 SGHNT, CDR2 YYREEE (reference sequence). The length of the CDR3 is 16 residues. The CDR3: CASSGPPRGDTGELFF. CDR3 coding DNA: TGTGCCAGCAGCGGCCCCCCACGAGGAGACACCGGGGAGCTGTTTTTT.

The rearrangement joins TRBV25-1 to TRBJ1-3, with a possible D match to TRBD1 (5 bases). The CDR3 runs to 12 residues. V dropped 7 bases and J dropped 4 bases, with 8 bases sitting between them. Germline V CDR1 and CDR2: MGHDK, SYGVNS. The CDR3 sequence: CASMTDGNTIYF. The DNA for the CDR3 is TGTGCCAGCATGACAGACGGAAACACCATATATTTT.

This rearrangement joins TRBV5-1 to TRBJ2-3; the D gene is possibly TRBD2 (6 bases). V was clipped by 3 bases and J by 5 bases, with 10 bases between them. The CDR3 extends over 13 amino acids. Germline V gene lookup returns CDR1 SGHRS and CDR2 YFSETQ. CDR3 nucleotide sequence: TGCGCCAGCAGCTCCCCCGGGGGAGATACGCAGTATTTT. It is translated as CASSSPGGDTQYF.

The rearrangement uses TRBV10-1 and TRBJ1-1; TRBD1 is a possible D gene (6 bases). There are 15 residues in the CDR3. CDR1 and CDR2 from the germline V gene are WNHNN and SYGVQD (reference sequence). V lost 3 bases and J lost 0, with 11 bases in between. The CDR3 sequence: CASSDRGQMNTEAFF. The DNA for the CDR3 is TGCGCCAGCAGTGACCGCGGACAGATGAACACTGAAGCTTTCTTT.

This clone appeared a few times. The V call is TRBV6-5, the J call TRBJ1-1; 9 bases are shared with TRBD1. From germline, CDR1 is MNHEY and CDR2 SVGAGI. V was clipped by 2 bases and J by 11 bases; unmatched bases: 12. The CDR3 loop spans 15 amino acids. CDR3 sequence reads: CASSYASLGQGLAFF. The CDR3 DNA reads TGTGCCAGCAGTTACGCGTCCTTGGGACAGGGTTTGGCTTTCTTT.

The rearrangement uses TRBV19 and TRBJ1-4; D not certain. CDR1 is LNHDA, CDR2 SQIVND, per germline (reference sequence). Trimming stripped 1 base from V and 5 bases from J, with 14 bases between. This CDR3 is built from 16 residues. CDR3 sequence: CASSIARSPLNEKLFF. Here the CDR3 DNA reads TGTGCCAGTAGTATAGCCCGCAGTCCATTAAATGAAAAACTGTTTTTT.

The chain joins TRBV2 to TRBJ2-7; 10 nucleotides align to TRBD1. The CDR3 consists of 14 residues. V lost 10 bases to trimming and J lost 3 bases; unmatched junction nucleotides: 9. CDR1 is SNHLY, CDR2 FYNNEI, per germline. CDR3 amino acids: CATSMGQGIYEQYF. As DNA, the CDR3 is TGTGCCACCTCAATGGGACAGGGGATCTACGAGCAGTACTTC.